This T cell receptor beta chain was sequenced in a study of control samples from healthy donors and cancer patients. Germline loops: CDR1 MNHEY, CDR2 SVGAGI. V gave up 7 bases and J gave up 5 bases, with 15 bases separating them. The CDR3 is 14 amino acids. Libraries were prepared by immunoSEQ multiplex PCR; TCRdb keeps only in-frame clonotypes and omits some of them. Of around 100,000 clones in the sample, roughly nine tenths are singletons; the top ten hold 18%. This clone was seen once. This TCR was recovered from a woman aged 50 to 65 in good health. Specimen: blood. The chain recombines TRBV6-5 with TRBJ1-5; a possible D gene is TRBD1 (5 bases). The DNA of the CDR3 is TGTGCCAGCATTCCAGGGAGGGTGGATCAGCCCCAGCATTTT. Translation gives CASIPGRVDQPQHF.